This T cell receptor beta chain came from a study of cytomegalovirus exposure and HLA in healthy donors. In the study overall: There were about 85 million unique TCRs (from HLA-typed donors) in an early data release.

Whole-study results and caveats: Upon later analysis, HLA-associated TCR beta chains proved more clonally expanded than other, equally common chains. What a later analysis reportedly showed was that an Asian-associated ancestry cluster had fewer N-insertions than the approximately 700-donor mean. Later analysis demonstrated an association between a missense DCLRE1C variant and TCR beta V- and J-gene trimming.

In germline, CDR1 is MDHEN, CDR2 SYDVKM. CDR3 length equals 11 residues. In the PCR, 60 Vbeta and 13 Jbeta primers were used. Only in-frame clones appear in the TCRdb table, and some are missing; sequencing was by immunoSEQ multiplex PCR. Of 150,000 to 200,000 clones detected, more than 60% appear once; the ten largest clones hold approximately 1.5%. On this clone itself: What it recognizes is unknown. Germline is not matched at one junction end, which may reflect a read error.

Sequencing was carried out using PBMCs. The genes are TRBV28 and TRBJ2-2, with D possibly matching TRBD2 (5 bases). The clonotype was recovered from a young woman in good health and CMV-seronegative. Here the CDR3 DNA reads TGTGCCAGCATGGAAGGCCGGGGAGCTGTTTTT. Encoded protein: CASMEGRGAVF.